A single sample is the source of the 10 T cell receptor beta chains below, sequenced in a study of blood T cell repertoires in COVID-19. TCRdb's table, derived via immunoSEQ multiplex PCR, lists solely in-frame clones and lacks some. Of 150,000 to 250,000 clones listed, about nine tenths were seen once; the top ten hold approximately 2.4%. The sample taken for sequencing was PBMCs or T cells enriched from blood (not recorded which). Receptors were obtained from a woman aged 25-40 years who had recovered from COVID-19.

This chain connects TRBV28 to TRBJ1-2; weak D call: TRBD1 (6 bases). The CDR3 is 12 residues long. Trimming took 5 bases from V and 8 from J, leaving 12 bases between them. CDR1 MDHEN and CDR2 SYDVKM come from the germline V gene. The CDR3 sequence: CASSIPRGGYTF. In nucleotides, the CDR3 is TGTGCCAGCAGTATCCCCAGGGGCGGCTACACCTTC.

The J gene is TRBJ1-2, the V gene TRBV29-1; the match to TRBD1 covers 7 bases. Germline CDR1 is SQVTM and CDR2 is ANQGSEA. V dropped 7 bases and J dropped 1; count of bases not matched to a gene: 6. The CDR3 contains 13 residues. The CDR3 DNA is TGCAGCGGAAGGGACAGAGATAACTATGGCTACACCTTC. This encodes CSGRDRDNYGYTF.

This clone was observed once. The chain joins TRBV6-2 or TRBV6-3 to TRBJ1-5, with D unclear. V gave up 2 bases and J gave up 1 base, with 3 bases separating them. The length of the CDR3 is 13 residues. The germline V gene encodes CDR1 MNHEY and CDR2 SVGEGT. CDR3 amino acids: CASSYGSNQPQHF. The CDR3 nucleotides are TGTGCCAGCAGTTACGGCAGCAATCAGCCCCAGCATTTT.

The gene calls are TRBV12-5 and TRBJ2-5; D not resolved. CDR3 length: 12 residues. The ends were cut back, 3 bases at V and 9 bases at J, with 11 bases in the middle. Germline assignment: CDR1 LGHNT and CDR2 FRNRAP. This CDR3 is CASGFDSVSQYF. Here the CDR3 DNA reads TGTGCTAGTGGTTTCGATTCGGTATCCCAGTACTTC.

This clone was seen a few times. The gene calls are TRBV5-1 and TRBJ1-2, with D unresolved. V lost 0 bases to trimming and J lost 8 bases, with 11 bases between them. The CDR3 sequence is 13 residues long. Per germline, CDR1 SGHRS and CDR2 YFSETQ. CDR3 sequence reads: CASSLGAARGYTF. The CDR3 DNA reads TGCGCCAGCAGCTTGGGTGCAGCGAGGGGCTACACCTTC.

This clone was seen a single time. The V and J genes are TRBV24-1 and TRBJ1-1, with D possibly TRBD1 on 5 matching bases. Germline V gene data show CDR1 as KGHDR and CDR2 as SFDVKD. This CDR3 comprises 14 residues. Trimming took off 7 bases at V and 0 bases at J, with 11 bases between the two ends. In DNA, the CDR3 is TGTGCCACCAGAGGCGGGGGAATGAACACTGAAGCTTTCTTT. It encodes CATRGGGMNTEAFF.

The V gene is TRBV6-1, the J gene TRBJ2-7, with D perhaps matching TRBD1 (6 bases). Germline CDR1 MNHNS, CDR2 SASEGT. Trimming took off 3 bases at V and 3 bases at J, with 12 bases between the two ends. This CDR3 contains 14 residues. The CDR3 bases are TGTGCCAGCAGTGATCGGACAGTCCACTACGAGCAGTACTTC. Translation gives CASSDRTVHYEQYF.

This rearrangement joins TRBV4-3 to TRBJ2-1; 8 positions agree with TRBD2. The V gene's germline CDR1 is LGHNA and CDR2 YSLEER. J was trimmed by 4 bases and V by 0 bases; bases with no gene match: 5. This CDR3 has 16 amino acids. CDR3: CASSQDDSGTYNEQFF. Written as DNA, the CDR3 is TGCGCCAGCAGCCAAGACGATAGCGGGACTTACAATGAGCAGTTCTTC.

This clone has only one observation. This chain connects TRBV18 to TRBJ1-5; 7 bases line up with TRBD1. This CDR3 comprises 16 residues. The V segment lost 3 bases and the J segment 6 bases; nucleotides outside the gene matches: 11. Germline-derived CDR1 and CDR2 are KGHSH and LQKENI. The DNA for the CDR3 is TGTGCCAGCTCACCGGGAGACCCACAGGGGTCTCAGCCCCAGCATTTT. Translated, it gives CASSPGDPQGSQPQHF.

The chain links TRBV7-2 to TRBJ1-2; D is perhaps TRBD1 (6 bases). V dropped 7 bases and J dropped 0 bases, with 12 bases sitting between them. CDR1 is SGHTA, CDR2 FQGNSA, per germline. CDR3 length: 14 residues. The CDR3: CASTRDISNYGYTF. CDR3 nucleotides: TGTGCCAGCACCCGGGACATTTCTAACTATGGCTACACCTTC.